This T cell receptor (beta chain) is drawn from a study of OX40 agonist ivuxolimab in advanced cancers. Study observations and caveats: Circulating CD4+ and CD8+ T cells showed clonal expansion by week 6 at 0.1 to 3.0 mg/kg. Expanded peripheral T cell antigen specificity was not determined. Some of the lowest clonal expansion was seen in partial responders at 0.1-3.0 mg/kg.

Trimming took off 2 bases at V and 2 bases at J, with 15 bases between the two ends. Germline loops: CDR1 MNHEY, CDR2 SVGAGI. The CDR3 is 16 residues long. Profiled with immunoSEQ multiplex PCR; TCRdb holds only in-frame clones, not every one. This table has 100,000 or so clones, approximately 91% appearing once. This clone was observed a handful of times. The target antigen is unknown. This receptor was obtained from an adult with an advanced solid tumor such as melanoma, head and neck, liver or kidney cancer. The chain uses TRBV6-5 and TRBJ2-5, with a possible D match to TRBD2 (6 bases). This specimen consisted of CD4+ or CD8+ T cells sorted from blood, obtained in a trial of the OX40 agonist ivuxolimab. The CDR3 here is CASSYGRRGAQETQYF. Here the CDR3 DNA reads TGTGCCAGCAGTTACGGTCGGCGCGGGGCGCAAGAGACCCAGTACTTC.